This T cell receptor beta chain was profiled in a study of blood T cell repertoires in COVID-19. Study as a whole: Both acute and convalescent COVID-19 samples were obtained from the United States, Italy and Spain.

Cohort placement rested on clinical history that participants reported themselves. A COVID-19 case was met by exposed participants within 2 weeks before study entry. Germline lookup yields CDR1 SEHNR and CDR2 FQNEAQ (reference sequence). The CDR3 is 16 amino acids. Unmatched junction bases numbered 8, after V lost 4 bases and J lost 3 bases. TCRdb's copy holds only in-frame clones and misses some; the assay was immunoSEQ multiplex PCR. The sample lists fewer than 250,000 clones, under 90% occurring once. The sample consisted of PBMCs or T cells enriched from blood (not recorded which). The chain carries TRBV7-9 and TRBJ2-3; 9 bases are shared with TRBD1. The sequence was collected from a woman between 50 and 59 years old who had been exposed to COVID-19. The CDR3 DNA reads as TGTGCCAGCAGCTCACAGGGACAGGGACCAACAGATACGCAGTATTTT. Translation: CASSSQGQGPTDTQYF.